Following are 13 T cell receptor beta chains from one sample sequenced in a study of blood T cell repertoires in COVID-19. Measured with immunoSEQ multiplex PCR; TCRdb has only the in-frame clones, and not every one. The table records about 250,000 clones, 85% to 90% of them present only once. Source material: PBMCs or T cells enriched from blood (not recorded which). These receptors all come from a man in his late teens or twenties who had recovered from COVID-19.

This chain joins TRBV30 and TRBJ1-1, with D uncertain. Trimming took 0 bases from V and 3 from J, leaving 11 bases between them. There are 14 residues in the CDR3. Germline V gene lookup returns CDR1 GTSNPN and CDR2 SVGIG (reference sequence). As DNA, the CDR3 is TGTGCCTGGAGTGTACCCCAATCGGACACTGAAGCTTTCTTT. Translating gives CAWSVPQSDTEAFF. The complete variable domain, with remaining parts taken from reference TRBV30 and TRBJ1-1, reads SQTIHQWPATLVQPVGSPLSLECTVEGTSNPNLYWYRQAAGRGLQLLFYSVGIGQISSEVPQNLSASRPQDRQFILSSKKLLLSDSGFYLCAWSVPQSDTEAFFGQGTRLTVV.

The chain is built from TRBV6-6 and TRBJ1-6; TRBD1 is a possible D gene (5 bases). Between the trimmed V and J ends, which lost 1 base and 5 bases, there was a span of 9 bases. The CDR3 is 15 residues long. Germline V lookup: CDR1 MNHNY, CDR2 SVGAGI (reference sequence). The CDR3 DNA reads as TGTGCCAGCAGTTACTTGGCAGGGAATAATTCACCCCTCCACTTT. Encoded protein: CASSYLAGNNSPLHF.

This rearrangement joins TRBV24-1 to TRBJ1-5; 11 positions match TRBD1. The CDR3 covers 18 residues. Germline CDR1 reads KGHDR; CDR2 reads SFDVKD. Trimming at V came to 2 bases and at J to 3 bases, leaving 8 bases not matched to a gene. The CDR3 here is CATSDSGAGQGDNQPQHF. CDR3 bases: TGTGCCACCAGTGATTCAGGGGCGGGACAGGGGGACAATCAGCCCCAGCATTTT.

This clone was seen just once. The chain recombines TRBV5-1 with TRBJ2-4; the match to TRBD1 covers 11 bases. Germline values: CDR1 SGHRS, CDR2 YFSETQ. The CDR3 is made up of 14 amino acids. Trimming took 4 bases from V and 6 from J; bases not matched to a gene: 3. The CDR3 DNA is TGCGCCAGCAGCCCGGGGACAGGGGGAAACATTCAGTACTTC. It yields the protein CASSPGTGGNIQYF.

CDR3 in amino acids: CASSHPDGRGDTQYF. The CDR3 DNA follows: TGTGCCAGCAGCCACCCTGACGGGAGGGGAGATACGCAGTATTTT. The chain has TRBV3-1 (or the pseudogene TRBV3-2) and TRBJ2-3, with 8 bases aligning to TRBD2. The CDR3 is 15 amino acids. Germline lookup yields CDR1 LGHDT and CDR2 YNNKEL (reference sequence). The trim removed 3 bases at V and 5 bases at J, leaving 7 bases unmatched.

The gene calls are TRBV4-1 and TRBJ2-3; 13 bases match TRBD2. J was trimmed by 4 bases and V by 6 bases; bases with no gene match: 7. This CDR3 spans 16 amino acids. In germline, CDR1 is MGHRA, CDR2 YSYEKL. Here the CDR3 DNA reads TGCGCCAGCAGTCGGGGACTAGCGGGGTTTTCAGATACGCAGTATTTT. It encodes CASSRGLAGFSDTQYF.

The chain carries TRBV5-1 and TRBJ1-1; no reliable D call. Germline V gene lookup returns CDR1 SGHRS and CDR2 YFSETQ. This CDR3 is built from 15 residues. Trimming took 3 bases from V and 1 from J, leaving 13 bases between them. The CDR3 DNA follows: TGCGCCAGCAGCTCGAGTCCCACAGAGAACACTGAAGCTTTCTTT. Its protein is CASSSSPTENTEAFF.

The chain is built from TRBV6-6 and TRBJ2-1; TRBD1 matches at 8 bases. CDR3 length: 12 residues. Germline V gene lookup returns CDR1 MNHNY and CDR2 SVGAGI (reference sequence). J lost 9 bases, V lost 7 bases, and 5 bases had no gene match. DNA for the CDR3: TGTGCCAGCAATCAGGGGGCTGGTGAGCAGTTCTTC. It translates to CASNQGAGEQFF.

The CDR3 sequence is CASSASGSVDTQYF. In nucleotides, the CDR3 is TGTGCCAGCAGCGCTAGCGGGAGTGTGGATACGCAGTATTTT. The chain is built from TRBV7-6 and TRBJ2-3; 10 bases map to TRBD2. The germline V gene encodes CDR1 SGHVS and CDR2 FNYEAQ. The CDR3 runs 14 residues. V dropped 5 bases and J dropped 6; count of bases not matched to a gene: 5.

V and J are TRBV19 and TRBJ2-3, with 8 bases lining up with TRBD2. This CDR3 has 16 amino acids. The V segment lost 4 bases and the J segment 3 bases; nucleotides outside the gene matches: 9. Germline assignment: CDR1 LNHDA and CDR2 SQIVND (reference sequence). The CDR3 loop reads CASSNPPGLVTDTQYF. The CDR3 DNA is TGTGCCAGTAGTAACCCTCCGGGACTAGTGACAGATACGCAGTATTTT.

This chain joins TRBV7-3 and TRBJ2-2; 7 bases map to TRBD1. The germline V gene encodes CDR1 SGHTA and CDR2 FQGTGA. The CDR3 runs to 15 residues. V shed 5 bases, J shed 5 bases, and the junction held 8 bases outside the gene matches. The CDR3 region is CASSPDRAATGELFF. For the CDR3, the DNA is TGTGCCAGCAGCCCCGACAGGGCAGCAACCGGGGAGCTGTTTTTT.

The chain recombines TRBV28 with TRBJ1-5; D unclear. The CDR3 is made up of 13 amino acids. Trimming took off 4 bases at V and 5 bases at J, with 9 bases between the two ends. In germline, CDR1 is MDHEN, CDR2 SYDVKM. CDR3 amino acids: CASSSRYDQPQHF. In nucleotides, the CDR3 is TGTGCCAGCAGTTCCAGATACGATCAGCCCCAGCATTTT.

This chain connects TRBV6-5 to TRBJ2-7; TRBD1 might be the D (5 bases). The CDR3 has 12 residues. CDR1 MNHEY and CDR2 SVGAGI come from the germline V gene. Trimming removed 6 bases from V and 3 bases from J, with 9 bases in between. The CDR3 DNA follows: TGTGCCAGCAGAAAGACAGTCTACGAGCAGTACTTC. Protein product: CASRKTVYEQYF.